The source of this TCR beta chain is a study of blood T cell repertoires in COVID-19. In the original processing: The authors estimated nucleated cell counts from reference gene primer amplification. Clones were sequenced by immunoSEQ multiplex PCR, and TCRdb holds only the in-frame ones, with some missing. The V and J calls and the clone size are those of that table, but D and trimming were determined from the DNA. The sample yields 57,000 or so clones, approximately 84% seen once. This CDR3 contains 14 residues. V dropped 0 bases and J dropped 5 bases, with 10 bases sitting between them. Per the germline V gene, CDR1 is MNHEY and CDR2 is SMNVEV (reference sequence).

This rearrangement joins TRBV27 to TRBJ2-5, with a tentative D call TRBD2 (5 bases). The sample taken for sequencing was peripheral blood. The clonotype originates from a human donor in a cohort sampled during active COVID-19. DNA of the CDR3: TGTGCCAGCAGTTTATCGGCCCCGGGGGAGACCCAGTACTTC. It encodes CASSLSAPGETQYF.